These 32 T cell receptor beta chains came from one sample sequenced in a study of OX40 agonist ivuxolimab in advanced cancers. Repertoires were generated with immunoSEQ multiplex PCR, while TCRdb's copy carries only in-frame clones and drops some. This table has some 50,000 clones, around 86% appearing once. Sample: CD4+ or CD8+ T cells sorted from blood, taken in a trial of the OX40 agonist ivuxolimab. The receptors come from an adult with an advanced solid tumor such as melanoma, head and neck, liver or kidney cancer.

This chain links TRBV27 with TRBJ2-7; 12 bases align to TRBD2. The CDR3 has 15 residues. Trimming removed 4 bases from V and 7 bases from J; junction bases left unmatched: 8. Germline values: CDR1 MNHEY, CDR2 SMNVEV (reference sequence). The CDR3 here is CASSSRLAGAGEQYF. As DNA, the CDR3 is TGTGCCAGCAGTTCAAGACTAGCGGGAGCTGGGGAGCAGTACTTC.

The chain is built from TRBV5-5 and TRBJ2-3; D possibly corresponds to TRBD2 (5 bases). With 4 bases removed from V and 4 bases from J, the gap between germline ends came to 16 bases. CDR3 length: 15 amino acids. The germline gives CDR1 SGHKS, CDR2 YYEKEE (reference sequence). CDR3 sequence reads: CASSLDSTRADTQYF. CDR3 sequence (DNA): TGTGCCAGCAGCCTGGACTCCACGCGGGCAGATACGCAGTATTTT. The whole variable domain, remainder taken from reference TRBV5-5 and TRBJ2-3, is DAGVTQSPTHLIKTRGQQVTLRCSPISGHKSVSWYQQVLGQGPQFIFQYYEKEERGRGNFPDRFSARQFPNYSSELNVNALLLGDSALYLCASSLDSTRADTQYFGPGTRLTVL.

V is TRBV4-3 and J is TRBJ1-5; tentative D call: TRBD1 (5 bases). The CDR3 runs to 16 residues. Trimming stripped 0 bases from V and 3 bases from J, with 12 bases between. In germline, CDR1 is LGHNA, CDR2 YSLEER. This CDR3 is CASSQERWGINQPQHF. In DNA, the CDR3 is TGCGCCAGCAGCCAAGAGAGGTGGGGGATCAATCAGCCCCAGCATTTT.

The chain combines TRBV5-4 with TRBJ1-2; weak D call: TRBD1 (6 bases). Germline values: CDR1 SGHNT, CDR2 YYREEE (reference sequence). This CDR3 region has 16 residues. V was pared by 2 bases and J by 5 bases, with 19 bases between. CDR3 bases: TGTGCCAGCAGCTTAGATCCCGGGGGCTTATGGTATGGCTACACCTTC. Its protein product is CASSLDPGGLWYGYTF.

This chain connects TRBV7-9 to TRBJ2-1; D is uncertain. Per the germline V gene, CDR1 is SEHNR and CDR2 is FQNEAQ (reference sequence). V lost 3 bases, J lost 12 bases, and 9 bases lay in between. The CDR3 length is 11 residues. CDR3 nucleotides: TGTGCCAGCAGCTTGACTCCAGTGCAGTTCTTC. The encoded protein is CASSLTPVQFF.

V usage is TRBV19 and J usage is TRBJ1-4; D remains unclear. The CDR3 runs to 17 residues. The ends were cut back, 2 bases at V and 8 bases at J, with 21 bases in the middle. The germline CDR1 and CDR2 sequences are LNHDA and SQIVND (reference sequence). The CDR3 sequence: CASSILTPDPVAEKLFF. The CDR3 DNA reads as TGTGCCAGTAGTATATTAACCCCAGACCCCGTCGCGGAAAAACTGTTTTTT. Based on the CDR3 plus reference TRBV19 and TRBJ1-4, the full variable domain is DGGITQSPKYLFRKEGQNVTLSCEQNLNHDAMYWYRQDPGQGLRLIYYSQIVNDFQKGDIAEGYSVSREKKESFPLTVTSAQKNPTAFYLCASSILTPDPVAEKLFFGSGTQLSVL.

This chain joins TRBV4-2 and TRBJ2-1; no clear D. The CDR3 sequence is 11 residues long. Trimming left V 5 bases short and J 2 bases short, with 1 base between. From germline, CDR1 is LGHNA and CDR2 YNFKEQ. The CDR3 loop reads CASSAYNEQFF. The CDR3 DNA reads TGTGCCAGCAGCGCCTACAATGAGCAGTTCTTC.

The rearrangement joins TRBV28 to TRBJ2-1; 10 positions agree with TRBD2. The CDR3 covers 15 residues. Germline CDR1 and CDR2: MDHEN and SYDVKM. V dropped 7 bases and J dropped 5; count of bases not matched to a gene: 8. CDR3 nucleotide sequence: TGTGCCAGCACCCGCCCTAGCGGGAGCCACAATGAGCAGTTCTTC. Amino acids: CASTRPSGSHNEQFF. Filled out from reference TRBV28 and TRBJ2-1, the complete variable domain reads DVKVTQSSRYLVKRTGEKVFLECVQDMDHENMFWYRQDPGLGLRLIYFSYDVKMKEKGDIPEGYSVSREKKERFSLILESASTNQTSMYLCASTRPSGSHNEQFFGPGTRLTVL.

This clone was observed a few times. The V call is TRBV5-8, the J call TRBJ2-7; D perhaps matches TRBD2 (6 bases). This CDR3 comprises 12 residues. Trimming took off 0 bases at V and 6 bases at J, with 7 bases between the two ends. Germline-derived CDR1 and CDR2 are SGHTS and YDEGEE. CDR3 in amino acids: CASSLGRGEQYF. The CDR3 nucleotides read TGTGCCAGCAGCTTGGGGCGGGGCGAGCAGTACTTC.

The rearrangement uses TRBV15 and TRBJ2-1; TRBD2 agrees at 10 bases. The CDR3 has 16 residues. V was pared by 1 base and J by 4 bases, with 4 bases of the junction left unmatched. From germline, CDR1 is LNHNV and CDR2 YYDKDF (reference sequence). Written as DNA, the CDR3 is TGTGCCACCAGCAGAGGAGTTAGCGGGGGGTACAATGAGCAGTTCTTC. It codes for CATSRGVSGGYNEQFF.

This CDR3 is CATVGVGSSGNTIYF. CDR3 bases: TGTGCCACCGTCGGCGTAGGCAGCTCTGGAAACACCATATATTTT. The rearrangement links TRBV6-1 to TRBJ1-3; D not resolved. Trimming shortened V by 10 bases and J by 0 bases, and 16 bases separated the two germline ends. The CDR3 is made up of 15 amino acids. CDR1 is MNHNS, CDR2 SASEGT, per germline.

This sequence joins TRBV30 and TRBJ2-7, with D uncertain. Trimming cost V 0 bases and J 5 bases, with 8 bases left between them. Germline-derived CDR1 and CDR2 are GTSNPN and SVGIG (reference sequence). The CDR3 sequence is 12 residues long. As DNA, the CDR3 is TGTGCCTGGAGTGTAGGGCCCCACGAGCAGTACTTC. The encoded protein is CAWSVGPHEQYF.

Written as DNA, the CDR3 is TGTGCCAGCAGCCTGAAGAGCACAGATACGCAGTATTTT. Amino acid sequence: CASSLKSTDTQYF. The chain employs TRBV5-5 and TRBJ2-3, with unresolved D. The V gene lost 4 bases and the J gene lost 0 bases, with 6 bases spanning the gap. The CDR3 extends over 13 amino acids. Per germline, CDR1 SGHKS and CDR2 YYEKEE (reference sequence).

The J gene is TRBJ1-2, the V gene TRBV7-2; a possible D gene is TRBD1 (5 bases). The CDR3 covers 16 residues. V was pared by 5 bases and J by 3 bases, with 19 bases between. Germline CDR1 reads SGHTA; CDR2 reads FQGNSA. The CDR3 bases are TGTGCCAGCAGCAAAACCCCCCCAGGGAGGGACTATGGCTACACCTTC. Protein: CASSKTPPGRDYGYTF.

The chain couples TRBV7-8 to TRBJ1-2, with TRBD1 as a possible D gene (6 bases). Per germline, CDR1 SGHVS and CDR2 FQNEAQ. The V gene lost 6 bases and the J gene lost 0 bases, with 8 bases spanning the gap. The CDR3 is 13 residues long. CDR3 sequence (DNA): TGTGCCAGCAGGGGACACGCTAACTATGGCTACACCTTC. Its protein is CASRGHANYGYTF.

The chain carries TRBV9 and TRBJ1-1; D is uncertain. CDR1 and CDR2 (germline): SGDLS, YYNGEE. The CDR3 consists of 13 residues. The V end lost 3 bases, the J end lost 1 base, and 7 bases lay between the germline ends. CDR3 residues: CASSGSKNTEAFF. The CDR3 DNA sequence: TGTGCCAGCAGCGGGAGCAAGAACACTGAAGCTTTCTTT.

This clone was counted ten times or more. The junction differs from germline at one of its ends, possibly a read error. This sequence joins TRBV2 and TRBJ1-1; possibly TRBD1 for D (5 bases). The CDR3 runs 15 residues. The germline V gene has CDR1 SNHLY and CDR2 FYNNEI. CDR3 in amino acids: CASSEVGATNTEAFF. The CDR3 DNA sequence: TGTGCCAGCAGCGAAGTCGGGGCAACTAACACTGAAGCTTTCTTT. The full variable domain, completed using reference TRBV2 and TRBJ1-1, is EPEVTQTPSHQVTQMGQEVILRCVPISNHLYFYWYRQILGQKVEFLVSFYNNEISEKSEIFDDQFSVERPDGSNFTLKIRSTKLEDSAMYFCASSEVGATNTEAFFGQGTRLTVV.

V gene TRBV11-2 combines with J gene TRBJ2-4; no firm D call. Trimming cost V 7 bases and J 9 bases, with 16 bases left between them. This CDR3 is 13 amino acids long. Germline loops: CDR1 SGHAT, CDR2 FQNNGV. CDR3: CASTRLGSVIQYF. CDR3 sequence (DNA): TGTGCCAGCACCAGACTTGGGTCGGTCATTCAGTACTTC.

The chain employs TRBV5-4 and TRBJ2-2, with D perhaps matching TRBD1 or TRBD2 (5 bases each). V was trimmed by 4 bases and J by 2 bases, leaving 12 bases between them. From germline, CDR1 is SGHNT and CDR2 YYREEE (reference sequence). The CDR3 totals 15 residues. The CDR3 is CASSPAGGNTGELFF. The CDR3, as DNA: TGTGCCAGCAGCCCTGCTGGGGGTAACACCGGGGAGCTGTTTTTT.

The rearrangement joins TRBV12-1 to TRBJ2-7; the table's D call, TRBD2, has no DNA check behind it. TRBV12-1 is a pseudogene locus. The CDR3 has 14 amino acids. This chain's CDR3 is CASRSPGSTYEQYF. The CDR3 DNA is TGTGCCAGCAGATCCCCGGGATCAACCTACGAGCAGTACTTC.

The chain carries TRBV29-1 and TRBJ2-1; TRBD1 matches 9 bases. The V segment lost 1 base and the J segment 1 base; nucleotides outside the gene matches: 14. In germline, CDR1 is SQVTM, CDR2 ANQGSEA. The CDR3 is 19 residues long. In nucleotides, the CDR3 is TGCAGCGTTGAAGCCCGGGACAGGGAAATCTTCTTTTCCTACAATGAGCAGTTCTTC. This translates into CSVEARDREIFFSYNEQFF.

The chain links TRBV7-2 to TRBJ2-7; tentative D call: TRBD1 (5 bases). V lost 5 bases to trimming and J lost 5 bases, with 13 bases between them. The CDR3 contains 13 residues. Germline values: CDR1 SGHTA, CDR2 FQGNSA. The CDR3 DNA is TGTGCCAGCAGCCTGCGAAGGGGCCACGAGCAGTACTTC. This codes for CASSLRRGHEQYF.

Here the CDR3 reads CASSPGGTGETQYF. CDR3 sequence (DNA): TGTGCCAGCAGCCCCGGGGGGACGGGTGAGACCCAGTACTTC. The chain has TRBV5-6 and TRBJ2-5, with TRBD2 identical over 7 bases. Germline V gene lookup returns CDR1 SGHDT and CDR2 YYEEEE. The V and J ends lost 4 bases and 5 bases, in that order; junction bases with no gene match: 8. The CDR3 is 14 amino acids.

The CDR3 bases are TGTGCCAGTAGTACTCTAGGTTCGGGGCCCCAACAGCCCCAGCATTTT. Its translation: CASSTLGSGPQQPQHF. V is TRBV19 and J is TRBJ1-5; possibly TRBD1 for D (5 bases). Germline V lookup: CDR1 LNHDA, CDR2 SQIVND (reference sequence). V gave up 4 bases and J gave up 7 bases, with 20 bases separating them. The CDR3 length is 16 residues.

CDR3 nucleotide sequence: TGTGCCAGCGCACAGGGGAACACTGAAGCTTTCTTT. This codes for CASAQGNTEAFF. The J gene is TRBJ1-1, the V gene TRBV2; D may be TRBD1 (6 bases). V lost 8 bases and J 1 base, leaving 8 bases between the germline ends. The V gene's germline CDR1 is SNHLY and CDR2 FYNNEI. The CDR3 has 12 amino acids.

The rearrangement joins TRBV15 to TRBJ1-2; unclear D gene. There are 12 residues in the CDR3. Germline assignment: CDR1 LNHNV and CDR2 YYDKDF (reference sequence). V lost 5 bases to trimming and J lost 3 bases, with 7 bases between them. CDR3 in DNA: TGTGCCACCAGCTATAGGGACTATGGCTACACCTTC. It translates to CATSYRDYGYTF.

The J gene is TRBJ1-5, the V gene TRBV19; D remains unclear. Between the trimmed V and J ends, which lost 0 bases and 7 bases, there was a span of 16 bases. Germline assignment: CDR1 LNHDA and CDR2 SQIVND (reference sequence). The CDR3 contains 16 residues. Here the CDR3 DNA reads TGTGCCAGTAGTATAGATCCAGGCGAAGGCGAACAGCCCCAGCATTTT. Encoded protein: CASSIDPGEGEQPQHF.

The chain has TRBV7-6 and TRBJ2-5; 8 bases are a match to TRBD1. This CDR3 region has 16 residues. Trimming at V came to 4 bases and at J to 5 bases, leaving 12 bases not matched to a gene. Looked up from germline, CDR1 is SGHVS and CDR2 is FNYEAQ. For the CDR3, the DNA is TGTGCCAGCAGCTCGCGTCAGGGGGCGCTTCCGGAGACCCAGTACTTC. It codes for CASSSRQGALPETQYF.

The CDR3 DNA follows: TGTGCCAGCAGCTTACACCGAACTGAAGCTTTCTTT. It translates to CASSLHRTEAFF. The chain couples TRBV11-3 to TRBJ1-1; D not certain. The V and J ends lost 2 bases and 5 bases respectively, with 6 bases between them. The CDR3 covers 12 residues. Germline V gene data show CDR1 as SGHNT and CDR2 as YENEEA.

The chain carries TRBV27 and TRBJ1-2; no firm D call. This CDR3 comprises 13 residues. V was shortened by 2 bases and J by 8 bases, with 12 bases between the two germline ends. Germline V lookup: CDR1 MNHEY, CDR2 SMNVEV (reference sequence). The CDR3 DNA reads TGTGCCAGCAGTTTAAGTGTAGACGGCGGCTACACCTTC. Its protein product is CASSLSVDGGYTF.

This clone was counted once. V is TRBV4-1 and J is TRBJ1-1, with D perhaps matching TRBD1 (6 bases). V dropped 3 bases and J dropped 3 bases, with 17 bases sitting between them. The CDR3 runs to 16 residues. Germline loops: CDR1 MGHRA, CDR2 YSYEKL. The chain's CDR3 is CASSQKLLEGDTEAFF. The CDR3 DNA reads as TGCGCCAGCAGCCAGAAGCTTCTCGAGGGGGACACTGAAGCTTTCTTT.

J is TRBJ2-5 and V is TRBV4-2, with D uncertain. CDR1 is LGHNA and CDR2 is YNFKEQ in the germline V gene. The CDR3 has 15 amino acids. V shed 0 bases and J shed 1 base, with 9 bases lying between them. CDR3 amino acids: CASSQDGVIQETQYF. The CDR3, as DNA: TGTGCCAGCAGCCAAGATGGGGTGATCCAAGAGACCCAGTACTTC.